Each of the 22 T cell receptor beta chains below was sequenced from the same sample in a study of blood T cell repertoires in COVID-19. Some clones are missing from TCRdb's copy, which holds only in-frame ones; the method was immunoSEQ multiplex PCR. The repertoire holds about 170,000 clones, with around 86% as singletons. Sequencing was performed on peripheral blood. All receptors come from a woman aged 80 or over in a cohort sampled during active or convalescent COVID-19.

This clone appeared a few times. This CDR3 is also generated by other DNA sequences in the sample. V is TRBV6-5 and J is TRBJ1-6, with D maybe TRBD1 (6 bases). V dropped 6 bases and J dropped 6 bases, with 12 bases sitting between them. The CDR3 consists of 14 residues. Germline loops: CDR1 MNHEY, CDR2 SVGAGI. The CDR3 nucleotides read TGTGCCAGCAGCCCGACAGGTGGTAATTCACCCCTCCACTTT. It specifies CASSPTGGNSPLHF.

The CDR3: CASSLHGTNVETQYF. DNA of the CDR3: TGCGCCAGCAGCTTGCACGGGACTAATGTTGAGACCCAGTACTTC. The chain uses TRBV5-1 and TRBJ2-5; 7 bases align to TRBD2. The CDR3 spans 15 residues. Trimming at V came to 1 base and at J to 5 bases, leaving 8 bases not matched to a gene. The V gene's germline CDR1 is SGHRS and CDR2 YFSETQ.

V and J are TRBV14 and TRBJ1-2; TRBD1 aligns across 7 bases. V was pared by 4 bases and J by 3 bases, with 11 bases of the junction left unmatched. The CDR3 consists of 16 residues. Germline loops: CDR1 SGHDN, CDR2 FVKESK. The DNA for the CDR3 is TGTGCCAGCAGCCTATACCTACAGGGGCAGGACTATGGCTACACCTTC. Encoded protein: CASSLYLQGQDYGYTF.

The chain employs TRBV19 and TRBJ1-1; 9 nucleotides align to TRBD1. Germline V gives CDR1 LNHDA, CDR2 SQIVND (reference sequence). V shed 6 bases, J shed 8 bases, and the junction held 7 bases outside the gene matches. This CDR3 contains 13 residues. The chain's CDR3 is CASSVTGGGEAFF. CDR3 DNA: TGTGCCAGTAGCGTCACAGGGGGCGGGGAAGCTTTCTTT.

The chain employs TRBV19 and TRBJ1-5, with TRBD1 as a possible D gene (6 bases). Trimming stripped 7 bases from V and 2 bases from J, with 15 bases between. Germline CDR1 LNHDA, CDR2 SQIVND (reference sequence). The CDR3 runs to 15 residues. CDR3 sequence reads: CASTGGARGNQPQHF. The CDR3 nucleotides are TGTGCCAGTACTGGGGGGGCGCGAGGCAATCAGCCCCAGCATTTT.

This clone was recorded a few times. This chain links TRBV5-4 with TRBJ1-4, with 7 bases fitting TRBD1. This CDR3 has 14 residues. Germline V gene lookup returns CDR1 SGHNT and CDR2 YYREEE (reference sequence). The junction had 4 bases not matched to a gene; V was cut back by 2 bases and J by 6 bases. CDR3 residues: CASSFQGGDEKLFF. The CDR3 DNA sequence: TGTGCCAGCAGCTTTCAGGGGGGAGATGAAAAACTGTTTTTT.

The chain employs TRBV11-2 and TRBJ2-7, with D perhaps matching TRBD2 (6 bases). Between the trimmed V and J ends, which lost 3 bases and 4 bases, there was a span of 7 bases. The germline CDR1 and CDR2 sequences are SGHAT and FQNNGV. The CDR3 extends over 12 amino acids. CDR3 loop: CASSFGGYEQYF. The CDR3 nucleotides read TGTGCCAGCAGCTTCGGAGGGTACGAGCAGTACTTC.

The chain recombines TRBV7-9 with TRBJ2-7; perhaps TRBD2 as D (6 bases). In germline, CDR1 is SEHNR, CDR2 FQNEAQ (reference sequence). V lost 1 base, J lost 3 bases, and 10 bases lay in between. This CDR3 contains 14 residues. The CDR3 DNA follows: TGTGCCAGCAGCTTAGGGGACTTTGTCTACGAGCAGTACTTC. As protein: CASSLGDFVYEQYF.

The gene calls are TRBV24-1 and TRBJ2-2; TRBD1 is a possible D gene (5 bases). Germline CDR1 reads KGHDR; CDR2 reads SFDVKD. Trimming removed 4 bases from V and 7 bases from J, with 9 bases in between. This CDR3 region has 13 residues. The DNA of the CDR3 is TGTGCCACCAGTGAAGGGGTTGGCGGGGAGCTGTTTTTT. Translated, it gives CATSEGVGGELFF.

The V gene is TRBV21-1, the J gene TRBJ2-5; the table calls TRBD2, which could not be checked here. TRBV21-1 is recorded as a pseudogene. The length of the CDR3 is 18 residues. The CDR3 sequence: CASSKASLSPGPQETQYF. The CDR3 DNA reads as TGTGCCAGCAGCAAAGCGTCCCTTAGCCCCGGCCCCCAAGAGACCCAGTACTTC.

This chain links TRBV24-1 with TRBJ1-2, with TRBD1 identical over 9 bases. In germline, CDR1 is KGHDR, CDR2 SFDVKD. This CDR3 is built from 13 residues. The J segment lost 6 bases and the V segment lost 6 bases, leaving 4 bases of the junction unmatched. CDR3 DNA: TGTGCCACCAGTCGGAGGACAGGGGATGGCTACACCTTC. This encodes CATSRRTGDGYTF.

The chain joins TRBV5-1 to TRBJ2-5; TRBD1 matches at 9 bases. Germline loops: CDR1 SGHRS, CDR2 YFSETQ. The CDR3 sequence is 15 residues long. V lost 3 bases and J lost 3; bases outside the gene matches: 6. The CDR3 loop reads CASSSGTGPEETQYF. The CDR3 nucleotides are TGCGCCAGCAGCTCCGGGACAGGGCCGGAAGAGACCCAGTACTTC.

The rearrangement joins TRBV6-2 or TRBV6-3 to TRBJ1-4; D unclear. The CDR3 is made up of 13 amino acids. Germline CDR1 and CDR2: MNHEY and SVGEGT. V shed 1 base and J shed 8 bases, with 8 bases lying between them. The CDR3 sequence is CASSYFPGEKLFF. The CDR3 DNA reads as TGTGCCAGCAGTTACTTCCCCGGGGAAAAACTGTTTTTT.

The chain employs TRBV10-3 and TRBJ2-1; 9 bases map to TRBD1. This CDR3 is 14 amino acids long. The junction had 4 bases not matched to a gene; V was cut back by 2 bases and J by 8 bases. The germline gives CDR1 ENHRY, CDR2 SYGVKD. For the CDR3, the DNA is TGTGCCATCAGTGAGCCGGGACAGGGCTATGAGCAGTTCTTC. Protein: CAISEPGQGYEQFF.

The chain is built from TRBV7-2 and TRBJ2-7; no firm D call. Trimming took off 2 bases at V and 0 bases at J, with 5 bases between the two ends. This CDR3 has 13 amino acids. Per germline, CDR1 SGHTA and CDR2 FQGNSA. Here the CDR3 DNA reads TGTGCCAGCAGCTTACAGGACTCCTACGAGCAGTACTTC. Its translation is CASSLQDSYEQYF. The full variable domain, its missing parts supplied by reference TRBV7-2 and TRBJ2-7, is GAGVSQSPSNKVTEKGKDVELRCDPISGHTALYWYRQSLGQGLEFLIYFQGNSAPDKSGLPSDRFSAERTGGSVSTLTIQRTQQEDSAVYLCASSLQDSYEQYFGPGTRLTVT.

The rearrangement links TRBV25-1 to TRBJ1-6, with D perhaps matching TRBD1 (5 bases). Per the germline V gene, CDR1 is MGHDK and CDR2 is SYGVNS. The CDR3 totals 16 residues. V shed 4 bases and J shed 9 bases, with 19 bases lying between them. The CDR3 reads CASSGLVGVGVSPLHF. CDR3 in DNA: TGTGCCAGCAGTGGCTTAGTAGGGGTTGGTGTTTCACCCCTCCACTTT.

This clone came up a few times. The V and J genes are TRBV5-4 and TRBJ2-1; D call uncertain. Trimming removed 6 bases from V and 6 bases from J, with 13 bases in between. This CDR3 has 13 residues. CDR1 is SGHNT, CDR2 YYREEE, per germline (reference sequence). CDR3 amino acids: CASKTIGSNEQFF. The CDR3 DNA reads as TGTGCCAGCAAGACAATAGGAAGCAATGAGCAGTTCTTC.

This clone was observed a single time. The chain couples TRBV9 to TRBJ1-1; 7 positions match TRBD1. Germline V lookup: CDR1 SGDLS, CDR2 YYNGEE. This CDR3 has 13 amino acids. V was pared by 10 bases and J by 1 base, with 7 bases of the junction left unmatched. Written as DNA, the CDR3 is TGTGCCTCAGGGGGGCAGAAGAACACTGAAGCTTTCTTT. Protein product: CASGGQKNTEAFF.

The rearrangement joins TRBV5-6 to TRBJ1-6, with D maybe TRBD1 (5 bases). The V end was cut by 3 bases, the J end by 5 bases, with 9 bases between. CDR3 length: 14 amino acids. CDR1 and CDR2 (germline): SGHDT, YYEEEE. CDR3 region: CASSWGPDNSPLHF. CDR3 sequence (DNA): TGTGCCAGCAGCTGGGGCCCCGATAATTCACCCCTCCACTTT.

The rearrangement joins TRBV6-2 or TRBV6-3 to TRBJ2-7; TRBD2 agrees at 12 bases. The V gene end was trimmed by 0 bases and the J gene end by 2 bases; junction bases not matched to a gene: 5. CDR1 and CDR2 from the germline V gene are MNHEY and SVGEGT. There are 17 residues in the CDR3. In DNA form, the CDR3 reads TGTGCCAGCAGTTACTCCCGACTAGCGGGGGATCCCTACGAGCAGTACTTC. Residues: CASSYSRLAGDPYEQYF.

The V call is TRBV7-6, the J call TRBJ2-1; possibly TRBD2 for D (6 bases). The CDR3 spans 17 residues. V was cut by 5 bases and J by 7 bases, with 24 bases left in between. Germline V gene data show CDR1 as SGHVS and CDR2 as FNYEAQ. In DNA form, the CDR3 reads TGTGCCAGCAGCGACCGGGGGTGGCGGGGTTTGAGGAATGAGCAGTTCTTC. Its protein product is CASSDRGWRGLRNEQFF.

The J gene is TRBJ1-1, the V gene TRBV5-1; 10 bases are a match to TRBD1. With V trimmed by 0 bases and J by 3 bases, 2 bases remained unmatched. CDR1 and CDR2 (germline): SGHRS, YFSETQ. The CDR3 has 15 amino acids. The CDR3 DNA is TGCGCCAGCAGCTTGGGACAGGGGGCCGACACTGAAGCTTTCTTT. As protein: CASSLGQGADTEAFF.